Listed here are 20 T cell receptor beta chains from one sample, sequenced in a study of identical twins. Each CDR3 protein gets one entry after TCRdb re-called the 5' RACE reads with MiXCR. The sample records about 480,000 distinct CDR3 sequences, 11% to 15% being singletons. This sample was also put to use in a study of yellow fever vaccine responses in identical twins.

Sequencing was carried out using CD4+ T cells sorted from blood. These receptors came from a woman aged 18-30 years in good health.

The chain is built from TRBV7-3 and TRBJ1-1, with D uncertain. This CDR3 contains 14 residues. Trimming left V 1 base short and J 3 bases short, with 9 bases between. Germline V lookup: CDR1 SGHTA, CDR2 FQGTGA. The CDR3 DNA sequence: TGTGCCAGCAGCTTAATGGGTCGGGACACTGAAGCTTTCTTT. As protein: CASSLMGRDTEAFF.

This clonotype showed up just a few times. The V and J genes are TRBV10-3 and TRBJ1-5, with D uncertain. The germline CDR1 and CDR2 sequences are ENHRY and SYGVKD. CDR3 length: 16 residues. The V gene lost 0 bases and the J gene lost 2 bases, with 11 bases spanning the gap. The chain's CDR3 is CAISESTPGGNQPQHF. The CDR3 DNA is TGTGCCATCAGTGAGTCGACTCCTGGCGGCAATCAGCCCCAGCATTTT.

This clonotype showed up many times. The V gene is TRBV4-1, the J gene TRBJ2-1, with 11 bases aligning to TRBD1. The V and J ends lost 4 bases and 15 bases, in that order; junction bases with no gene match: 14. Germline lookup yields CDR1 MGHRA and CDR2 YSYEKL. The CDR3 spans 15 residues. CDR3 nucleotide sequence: TGCGCCAGCAGCCTGAGATCCGGGACAGGGGGTGGTTGGTTCTTC. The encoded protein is CASSLRSGTGGGWFF.

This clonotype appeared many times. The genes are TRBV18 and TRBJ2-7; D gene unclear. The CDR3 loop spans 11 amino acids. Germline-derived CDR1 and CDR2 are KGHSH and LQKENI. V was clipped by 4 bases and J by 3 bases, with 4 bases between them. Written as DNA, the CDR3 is TGTGCCAGCTCACACAACTACGAGCAGTACTTC. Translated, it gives CASSHNYEQYF.

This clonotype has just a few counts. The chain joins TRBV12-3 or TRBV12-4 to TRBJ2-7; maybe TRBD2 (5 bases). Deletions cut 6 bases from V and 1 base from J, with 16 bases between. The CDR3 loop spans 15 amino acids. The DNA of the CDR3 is TGTGCCAGCAGGTCCGGAACTCTAGCTTCCTACGAGCAGTACTTC. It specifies CASRSGTLASYEQYF.

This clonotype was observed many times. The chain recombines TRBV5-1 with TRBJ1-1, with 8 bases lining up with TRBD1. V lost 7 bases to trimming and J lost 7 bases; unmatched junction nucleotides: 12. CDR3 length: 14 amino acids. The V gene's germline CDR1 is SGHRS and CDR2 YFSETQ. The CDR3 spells CASRGQAATFEAFF. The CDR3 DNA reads TGCGCCAGCCGGGGACAGGCGGCTACGTTTGAAGCTTTCTTT.

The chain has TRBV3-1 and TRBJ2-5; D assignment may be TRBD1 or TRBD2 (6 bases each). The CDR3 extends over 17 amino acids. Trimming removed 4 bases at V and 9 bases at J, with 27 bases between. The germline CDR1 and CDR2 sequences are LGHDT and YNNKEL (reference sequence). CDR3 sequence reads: CASSLQPQGKSGVAQYF. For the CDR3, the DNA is TGTGCCAGCAGCCTCCAGCCGCAGGGGAAATCGGGGGTGGCCCAGTACTTC.

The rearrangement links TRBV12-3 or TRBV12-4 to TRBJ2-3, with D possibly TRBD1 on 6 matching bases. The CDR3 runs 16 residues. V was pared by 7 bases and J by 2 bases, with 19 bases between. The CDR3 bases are TGTGCCAGCAAAAGATCCGGGACACAAGCCACAGATACGCAGTATTTT. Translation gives CASKRSGTQATDTQYF.

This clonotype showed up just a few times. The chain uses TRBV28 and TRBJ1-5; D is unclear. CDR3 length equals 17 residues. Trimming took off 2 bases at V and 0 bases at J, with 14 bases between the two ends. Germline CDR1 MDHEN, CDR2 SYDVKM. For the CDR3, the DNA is TGTGCCAGCAGTTTACTCCACGACCGATATAGCAATCAGCCCCAGCATTTT. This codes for CASSLLHDRYSNQPQHF.

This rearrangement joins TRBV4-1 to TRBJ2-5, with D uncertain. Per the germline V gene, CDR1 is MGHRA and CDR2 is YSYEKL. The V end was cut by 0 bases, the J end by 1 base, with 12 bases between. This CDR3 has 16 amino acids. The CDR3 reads CASSQDLNVPQETQYF. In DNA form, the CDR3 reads TGCGCCAGCAGCCAAGATCTTAACGTGCCCCAAGAGACCCAGTACTTC.

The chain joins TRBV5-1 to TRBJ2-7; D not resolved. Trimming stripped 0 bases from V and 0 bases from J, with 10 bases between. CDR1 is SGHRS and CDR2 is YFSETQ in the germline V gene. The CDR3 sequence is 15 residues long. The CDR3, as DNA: TGCGCCAGCAGCTTGGACGGCGCAAGCTCCTACGAGCAGTACTTC. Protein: CASSLDGASSYEQYF.

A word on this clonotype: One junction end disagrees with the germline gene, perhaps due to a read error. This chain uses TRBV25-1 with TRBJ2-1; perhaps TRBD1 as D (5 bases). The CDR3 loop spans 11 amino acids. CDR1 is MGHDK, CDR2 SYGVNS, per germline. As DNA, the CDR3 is TGTGCCAGCAGTGAATCGGCAGGGTACAAATTC. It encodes CASSESAGYKF.

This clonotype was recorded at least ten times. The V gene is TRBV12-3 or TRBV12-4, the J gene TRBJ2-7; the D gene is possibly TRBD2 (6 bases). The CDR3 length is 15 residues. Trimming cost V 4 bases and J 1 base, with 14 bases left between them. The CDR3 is CASSWWSRGSYEQYF. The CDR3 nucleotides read TGTGCCAGCAGTTGGTGGTCGCGGGGTTCCTACGAGCAGTACTTC.

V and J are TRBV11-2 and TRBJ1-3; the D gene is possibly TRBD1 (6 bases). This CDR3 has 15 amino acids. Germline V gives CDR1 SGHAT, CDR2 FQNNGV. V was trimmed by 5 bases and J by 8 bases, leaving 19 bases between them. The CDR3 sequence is CASSQVWGPYHTIYF. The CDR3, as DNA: TGTGCCAGCAGCCAAGTATGGGGGCCTTATCACACCATATATTTT.

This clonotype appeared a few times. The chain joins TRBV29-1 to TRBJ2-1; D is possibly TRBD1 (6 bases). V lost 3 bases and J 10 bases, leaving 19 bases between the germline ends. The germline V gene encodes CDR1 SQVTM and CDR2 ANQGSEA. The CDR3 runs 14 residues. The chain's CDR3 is CSVDEGDLRWEQFF. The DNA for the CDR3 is TGCAGCGTTGATGAGGGGGACCTTAGGTGGGAGCAGTTCTTC.

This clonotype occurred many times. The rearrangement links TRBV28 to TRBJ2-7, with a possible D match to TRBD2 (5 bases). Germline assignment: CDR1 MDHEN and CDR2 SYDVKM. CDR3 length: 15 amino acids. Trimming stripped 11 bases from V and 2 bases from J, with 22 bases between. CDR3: CAQNQQRGFTYEQYF. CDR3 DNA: TGTGCCCAGAACCAGCAACGGGGATTTACCTACGAGCAGTACTTC.

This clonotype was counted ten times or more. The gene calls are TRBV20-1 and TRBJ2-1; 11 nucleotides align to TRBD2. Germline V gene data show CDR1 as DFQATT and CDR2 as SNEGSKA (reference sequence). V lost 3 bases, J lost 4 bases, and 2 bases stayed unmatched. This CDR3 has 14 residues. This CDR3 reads CSASGTSGYNEQFF. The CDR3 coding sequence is TGCAGTGCTAGTGGGACTAGCGGATACAATGAGCAGTTCTTC.

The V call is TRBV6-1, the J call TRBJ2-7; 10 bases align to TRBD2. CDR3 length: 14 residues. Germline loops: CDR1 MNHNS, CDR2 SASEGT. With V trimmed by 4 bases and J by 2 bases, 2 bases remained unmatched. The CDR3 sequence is CASSVTSGAYEQYF. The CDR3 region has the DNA TGTGCCAGCAGTGTTACTAGCGGGGCCTACGAGCAGTACTTC.

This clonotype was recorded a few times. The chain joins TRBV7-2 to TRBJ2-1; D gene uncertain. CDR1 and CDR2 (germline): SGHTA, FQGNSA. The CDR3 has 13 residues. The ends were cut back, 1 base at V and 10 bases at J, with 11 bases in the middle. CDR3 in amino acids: CASSLGWYGEQFF. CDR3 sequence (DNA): TGTGCCAGCAGCTTAGGATGGTATGGCGAGCAGTTCTTC.

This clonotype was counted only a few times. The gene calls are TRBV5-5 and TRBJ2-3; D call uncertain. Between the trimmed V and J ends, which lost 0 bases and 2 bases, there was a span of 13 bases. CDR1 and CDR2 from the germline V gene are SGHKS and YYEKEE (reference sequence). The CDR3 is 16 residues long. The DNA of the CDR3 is TGTGCCAGCAGCTTGGAGGGATCCCTGGTCACAGATACGCAGTATTTT. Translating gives CASSLEGSLVTDTQYF.